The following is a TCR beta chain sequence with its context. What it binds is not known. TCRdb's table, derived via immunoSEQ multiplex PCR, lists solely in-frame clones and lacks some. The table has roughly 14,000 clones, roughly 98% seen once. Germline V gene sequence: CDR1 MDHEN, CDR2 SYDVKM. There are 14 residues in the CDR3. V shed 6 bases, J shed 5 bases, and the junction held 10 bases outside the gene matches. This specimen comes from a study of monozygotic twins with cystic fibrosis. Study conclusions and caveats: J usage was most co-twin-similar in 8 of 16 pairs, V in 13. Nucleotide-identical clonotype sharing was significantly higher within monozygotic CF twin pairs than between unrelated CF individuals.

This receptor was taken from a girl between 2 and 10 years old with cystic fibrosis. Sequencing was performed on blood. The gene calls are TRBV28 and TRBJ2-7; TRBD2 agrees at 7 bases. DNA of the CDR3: TGTGCCAGCAGCCTCCGCGGGAGTATCGACGAGCAGTACTTC. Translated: CASSLRGSIDEQYF. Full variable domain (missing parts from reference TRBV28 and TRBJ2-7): DVKVTQSSRYLVKRTGEKVFLECVQDMDHENMFWYRQDPGLGLRLIYFSYDVKMKEKGDIPEGYSVSREKKERFSLILESASTNQTSMYLCASSLRGSIDEQYFGPGTRLTVT.